Only a few counts were recorded for the clone carrying this T cell receptor (beta chain). The use of a sample-barcoded 5' primer and a J-beta primer mix characterized a second PCR of roughly 6 to 11 cycles. TCRdb fed the 5' RACE reads into MiXCR, producing one record per CDR3 protein. The sample includes about 540,000 distinct CDR3 sequences, nearly 25% of them seen just once. The sample originates from a study of blood T cells in healthy people across ages. The CDR3 extends over 15 amino acids. V lost 4 bases and J 9 bases, leaving 21 bases between the germline ends. The germline CDR1 and CDR2 sequences are SGHRS and YFSETQ. These data also featured in a second study, about T cells of mothers and their children.

The receptor was derived from a boy between 10 and 17 years old in good health. The V and J genes are TRBV5-1 and TRBJ2-3; D might be TRBD2 (6 bases). Input material: blood. CDR3 nucleotides: TGCGCCAGCAGCGCCTTCGGCCAGGGCGGGGACACGCAGTATTTT. Protein: CASSAFGQGGDTQYF.